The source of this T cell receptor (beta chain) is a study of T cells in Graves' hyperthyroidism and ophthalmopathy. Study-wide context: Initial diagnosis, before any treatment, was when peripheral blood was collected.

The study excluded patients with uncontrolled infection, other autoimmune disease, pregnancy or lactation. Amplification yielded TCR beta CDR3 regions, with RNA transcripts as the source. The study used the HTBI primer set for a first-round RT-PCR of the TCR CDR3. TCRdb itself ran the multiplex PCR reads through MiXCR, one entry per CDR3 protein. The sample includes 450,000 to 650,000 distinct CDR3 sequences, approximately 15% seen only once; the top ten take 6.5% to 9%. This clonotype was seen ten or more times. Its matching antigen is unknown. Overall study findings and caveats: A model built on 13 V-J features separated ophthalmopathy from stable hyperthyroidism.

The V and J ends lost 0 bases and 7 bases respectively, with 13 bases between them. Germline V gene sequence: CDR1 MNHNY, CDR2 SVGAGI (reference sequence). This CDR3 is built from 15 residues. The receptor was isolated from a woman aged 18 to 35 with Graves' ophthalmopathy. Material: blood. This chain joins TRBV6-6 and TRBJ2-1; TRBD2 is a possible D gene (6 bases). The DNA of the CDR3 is TGTGCCAGCAGTTACTCGCCGGGAGTGGGAAATGAGCAGTTCTTC. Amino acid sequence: CASSYSPGVGNEQFF.